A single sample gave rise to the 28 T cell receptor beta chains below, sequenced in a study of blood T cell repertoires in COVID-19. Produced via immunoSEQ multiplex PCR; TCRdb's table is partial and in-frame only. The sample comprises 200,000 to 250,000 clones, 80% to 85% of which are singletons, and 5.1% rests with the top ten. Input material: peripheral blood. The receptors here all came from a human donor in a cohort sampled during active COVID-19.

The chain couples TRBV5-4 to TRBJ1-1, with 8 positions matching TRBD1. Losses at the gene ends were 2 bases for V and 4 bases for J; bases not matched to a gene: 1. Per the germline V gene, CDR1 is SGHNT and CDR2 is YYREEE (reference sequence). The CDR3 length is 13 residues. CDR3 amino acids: CASSFRGLTEAFF. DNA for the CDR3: TGTGCCAGCAGCTTCAGGGGGCTCACTGAAGCTTTCTTT.

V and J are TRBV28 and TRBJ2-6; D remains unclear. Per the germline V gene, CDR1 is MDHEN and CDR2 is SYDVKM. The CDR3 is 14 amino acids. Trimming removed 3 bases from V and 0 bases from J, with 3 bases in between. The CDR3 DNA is TGTGCCAGCAGTTTGAGCTCTGGGGCCAACGTCCTGACTTTC. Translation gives CASSLSSGANVLTF.

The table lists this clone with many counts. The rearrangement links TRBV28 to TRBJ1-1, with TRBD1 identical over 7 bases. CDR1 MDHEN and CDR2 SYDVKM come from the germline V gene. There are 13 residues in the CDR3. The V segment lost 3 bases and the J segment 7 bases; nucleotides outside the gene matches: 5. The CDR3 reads CASSFEGAGEAFF. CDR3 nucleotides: TGTGCCAGCAGTTTTGAGGGGGCGGGTGAAGCTTTCTTT.

The CDR3 reads CASSPGQAYSNQPQHF. The CDR3 bases are TGTGCCAGCAGTCCGGGACAGGCCTATAGCAATCAGCCCCAGCATTTT. The V and J genes are TRBV6-2 or TRBV6-3 and TRBJ1-5, with TRBD1 matching 8 bases. There are 16 residues in the CDR3. Losses at the gene ends were 5 bases for V and 0 bases for J; bases not matched to a gene: 6. Germline values: CDR1 MNHEY, CDR2 SVGEGT.

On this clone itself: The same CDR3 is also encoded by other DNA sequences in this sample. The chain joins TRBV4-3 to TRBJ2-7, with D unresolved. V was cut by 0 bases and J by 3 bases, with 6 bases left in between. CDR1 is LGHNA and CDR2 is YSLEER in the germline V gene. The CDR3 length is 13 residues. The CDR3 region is CASSQDGVYEQYF. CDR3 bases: TGCGCCAGCAGCCAAGACGGAGTCTACGAGCAGTACTTC.

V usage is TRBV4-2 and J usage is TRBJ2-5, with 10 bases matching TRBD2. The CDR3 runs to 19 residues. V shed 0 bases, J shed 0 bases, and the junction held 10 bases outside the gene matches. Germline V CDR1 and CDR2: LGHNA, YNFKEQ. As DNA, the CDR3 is TGTGCCAGCAGCCAAGAAAAGGGCCTAGCGGGAGCATACCAAGAGACCCAGTACTTC. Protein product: CASSQEKGLAGAYQETQYF.

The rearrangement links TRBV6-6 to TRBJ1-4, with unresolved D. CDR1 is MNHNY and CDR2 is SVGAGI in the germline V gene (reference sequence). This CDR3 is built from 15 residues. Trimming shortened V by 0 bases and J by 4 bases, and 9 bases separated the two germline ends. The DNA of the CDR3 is TGTGCCAGCAGTTACTCGGGCGGGAATAATGAAAAACTGTTTTTT. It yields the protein CASSYSGGNNEKLFF.

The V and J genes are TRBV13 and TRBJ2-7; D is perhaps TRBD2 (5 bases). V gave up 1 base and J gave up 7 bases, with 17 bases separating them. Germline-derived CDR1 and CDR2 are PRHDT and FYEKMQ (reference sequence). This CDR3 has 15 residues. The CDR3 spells CASSLVPELRGEQYF. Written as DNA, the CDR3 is TGTGCCAGCAGCTTAGTTCCTGAGCTCCGAGGGGAGCAGTACTTC.

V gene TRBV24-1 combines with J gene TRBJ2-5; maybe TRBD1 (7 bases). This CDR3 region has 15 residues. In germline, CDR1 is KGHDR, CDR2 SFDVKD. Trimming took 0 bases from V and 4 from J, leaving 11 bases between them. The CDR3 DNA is TGTGCCACCAGTGATTTGAGCAGGGGGGTAGAGACCCAGTACTTC. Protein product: CATSDLSRGVETQYF.

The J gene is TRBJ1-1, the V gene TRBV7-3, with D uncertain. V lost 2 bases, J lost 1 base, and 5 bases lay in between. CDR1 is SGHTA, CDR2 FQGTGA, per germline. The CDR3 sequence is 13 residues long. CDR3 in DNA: TGTGCCAGCAGCTTAGGCAGGAACACTGAAGCTTTCTTT. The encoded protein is CASSLGRNTEAFF.

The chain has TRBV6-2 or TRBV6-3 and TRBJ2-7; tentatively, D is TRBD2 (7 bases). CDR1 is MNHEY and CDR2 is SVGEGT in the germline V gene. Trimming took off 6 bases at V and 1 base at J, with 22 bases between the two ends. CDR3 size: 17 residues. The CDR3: CASSPHGGGGRSYEQYF. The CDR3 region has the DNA TGTGCCAGCAGCCCCCACGGGGGAGGGGGAAGGTCCTACGAGCAGTACTTC.

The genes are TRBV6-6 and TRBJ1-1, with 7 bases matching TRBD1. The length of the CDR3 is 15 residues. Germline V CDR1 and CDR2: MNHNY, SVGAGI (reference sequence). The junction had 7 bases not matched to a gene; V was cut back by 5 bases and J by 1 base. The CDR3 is CASSNVRQGNTEAFF. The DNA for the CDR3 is TGTGCCAGCAGTAACGTGCGACAGGGGAACACTGAAGCTTTCTTT.

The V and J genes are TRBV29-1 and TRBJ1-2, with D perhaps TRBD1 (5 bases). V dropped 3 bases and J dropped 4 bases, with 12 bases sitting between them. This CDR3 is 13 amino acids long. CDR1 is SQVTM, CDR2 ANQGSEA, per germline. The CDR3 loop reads CSVDPGPIYGYTF. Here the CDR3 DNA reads TGCAGCGTTGATCCAGGGCCCATCTATGGCTACACCTTC. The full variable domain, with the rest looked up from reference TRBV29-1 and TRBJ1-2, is SAVISQKPSRDICQRGTSLTIQCQVDSQVTMMFWYRQQPGQSLTLIATANQGSEATYESGFVIDKFPISRPNLTFSTLTVSNMSPEDSSIYLCSVDPGPIYGYTFGSGTRLTVV.

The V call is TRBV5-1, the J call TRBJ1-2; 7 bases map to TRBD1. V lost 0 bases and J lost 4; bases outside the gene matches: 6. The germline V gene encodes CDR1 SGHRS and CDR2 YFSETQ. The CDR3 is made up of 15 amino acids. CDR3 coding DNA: TGCGCCAGCAGCTTGGGACAGGGTGATGCCTATGGCTACACCTTC. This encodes CASSLGQGDAYGYTF.

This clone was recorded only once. CDR3 sequence (DNA): TGTGCCAGCACTTACGGGAGGAACCTGGGCGAGCAGTACTTC. Protein product: CASTYGRNLGEQYF. This chain uses TRBV27 with TRBJ2-7; 7 positions match TRBD2. The germline CDR1 and CDR2 sequences are MNHEY and SMNVEV (reference sequence). The length of the CDR3 is 14 residues. After removal of 7 bases from V and 6 bases from J, the junction contained 12 bases not matched to a gene.

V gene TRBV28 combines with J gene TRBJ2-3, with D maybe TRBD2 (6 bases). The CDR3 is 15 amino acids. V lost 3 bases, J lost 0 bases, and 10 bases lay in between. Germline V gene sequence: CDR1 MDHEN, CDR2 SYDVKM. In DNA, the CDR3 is TGTGCCAGCAGTTTCTCGCGGGGTAGCACAGATACGCAGTATTTT. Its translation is CASSFSRGSTDTQYF. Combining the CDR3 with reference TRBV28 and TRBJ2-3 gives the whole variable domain DVKVTQSSRYLVKRTGEKVFLECVQDMDHENMFWYRQDPGLGLRLIYFSYDVKMKEKGDIPEGYSVSREKKERFSLILESASTNQTSMYLCASSFSRGSTDTQYFGPGTRLTVL.

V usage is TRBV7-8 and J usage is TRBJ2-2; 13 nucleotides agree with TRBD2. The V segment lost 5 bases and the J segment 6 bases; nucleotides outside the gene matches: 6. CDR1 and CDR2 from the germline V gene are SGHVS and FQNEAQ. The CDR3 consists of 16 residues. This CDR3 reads CASSLGLAGRAGELFF. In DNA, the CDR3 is TGTGCCAGCAGCCTGGGACTAGCGGGAAGGGCCGGGGAGCTGTTTTTT.

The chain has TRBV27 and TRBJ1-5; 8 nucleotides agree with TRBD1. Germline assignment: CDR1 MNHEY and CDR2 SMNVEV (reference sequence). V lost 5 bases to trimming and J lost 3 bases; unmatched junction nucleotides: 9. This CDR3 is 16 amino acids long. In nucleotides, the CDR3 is TGTGCCAGCAGTCCGATCAGGACAGGGAACAATCAGCCCCAGCATTTT. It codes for CASSPIRTGNNQPQHF.

The CDR3, as DNA: TGTGCCAGCAGATCATACATGAACACTGAAGCTTTCTTT. Translation: CASRSYMNTEAFF. This sequence joins TRBV12-3 or TRBV12-4 and TRBJ1-1; D is undetermined. This CDR3 comprises 13 residues. Trimming cost V 6 bases and J 0 bases, with 8 bases left between them.

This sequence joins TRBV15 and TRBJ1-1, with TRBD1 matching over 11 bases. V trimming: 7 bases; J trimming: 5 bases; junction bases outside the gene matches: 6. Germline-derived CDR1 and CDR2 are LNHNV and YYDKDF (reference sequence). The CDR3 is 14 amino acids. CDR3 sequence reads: CATNQDRGRTEAFF. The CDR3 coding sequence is TGTGCCACCAACCAGGACAGGGGGCGAACTGAAGCTTTCTTT.

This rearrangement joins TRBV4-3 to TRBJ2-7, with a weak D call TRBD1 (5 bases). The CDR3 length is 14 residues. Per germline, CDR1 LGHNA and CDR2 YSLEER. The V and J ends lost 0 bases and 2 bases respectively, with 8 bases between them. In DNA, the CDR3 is TGCGCCAGCAGCCAAGACAGGGAACCCTACGAGCAGTACTTC. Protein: CASSQDREPYEQYF.

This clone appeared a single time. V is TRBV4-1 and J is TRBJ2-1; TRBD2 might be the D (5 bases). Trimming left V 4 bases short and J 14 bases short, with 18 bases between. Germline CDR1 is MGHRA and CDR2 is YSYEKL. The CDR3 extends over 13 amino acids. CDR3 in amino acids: CASSPDGLAGEFF. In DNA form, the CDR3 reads TGCGCCAGCAGCCCCGACGGTCTTGCGGGTGAGTTCTTC.

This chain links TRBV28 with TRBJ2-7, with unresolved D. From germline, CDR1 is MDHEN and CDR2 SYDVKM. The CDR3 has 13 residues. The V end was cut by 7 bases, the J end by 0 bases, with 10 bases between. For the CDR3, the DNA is TGTGCCAGCAACGTACGGAGCTCCTACGAGCAGTACTTC. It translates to CASNVRSSYEQYF.

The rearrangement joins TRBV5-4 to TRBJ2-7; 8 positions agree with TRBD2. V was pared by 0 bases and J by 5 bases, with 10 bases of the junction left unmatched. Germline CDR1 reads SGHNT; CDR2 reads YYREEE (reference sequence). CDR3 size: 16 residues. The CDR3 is CASSLEAGGRRHEQYF. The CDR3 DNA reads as TGTGCCAGCAGCTTGGAGGCAGGCGGGAGGAGGCACGAGCAGTACTTC.

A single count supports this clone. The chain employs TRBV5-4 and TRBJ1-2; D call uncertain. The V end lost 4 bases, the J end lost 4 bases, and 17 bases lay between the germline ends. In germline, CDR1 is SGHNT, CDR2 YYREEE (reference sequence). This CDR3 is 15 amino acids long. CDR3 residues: CASSAWEAGSYGYTF. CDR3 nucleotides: TGTGCCAGCAGCGCTTGGGAGGCGGGGAGCTATGGCTACACCTTC.

The CDR3 here is CASSVGLGKVTQYF. The CDR3 DNA follows: TGTGCCAGCAGCGTCGGTCTAGGAAAGGTGACCCAGTACTTC. This chain uses TRBV9 with TRBJ2-5; D unresolved. V shed 2 bases and J shed 7 bases, with 15 bases lying between them. Germline-derived CDR1 and CDR2 are SGDLS and YYNGEE. The CDR3 runs 14 residues.

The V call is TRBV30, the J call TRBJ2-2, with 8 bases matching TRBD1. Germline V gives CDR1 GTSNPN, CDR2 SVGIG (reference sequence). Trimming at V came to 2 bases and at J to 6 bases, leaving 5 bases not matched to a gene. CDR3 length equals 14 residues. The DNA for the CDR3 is TGTGCCTGGAGTCCTGGACAGGGCCCCGGGGAGCTGTTTTTT. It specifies CAWSPGQGPGELFF. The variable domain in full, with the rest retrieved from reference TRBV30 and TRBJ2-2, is SQTIHQWPATLVQPVGSPLSLECTVEGTSNPNLYWYRQAAGRGLQLLFYSVGIGQISSEVPQNLSASRPQDRQFILSSKKLLLSDSGFYLCAWSPGQGPGELFFGEGSRLTVL.

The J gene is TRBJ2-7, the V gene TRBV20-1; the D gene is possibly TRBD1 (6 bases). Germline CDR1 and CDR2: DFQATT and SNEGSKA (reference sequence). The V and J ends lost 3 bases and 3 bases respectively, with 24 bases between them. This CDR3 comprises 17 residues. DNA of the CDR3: TGCAGTGCTAGTGAGTTCGGGAAGGGGGACAACCACTACGAGCAGTACTTC. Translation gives CSASEFGKGDNHYEQYF.